This T cell receptor (beta chain) comes out of a study of T cells expressing NK-cell markers. Study-wide results and limits: Each of a handful of donors carried dominant NKG2C+ clonotypes accounting for about 1.0-7.0% of CD8+ T cells.

Scientists made TCR beta cDNA using 5'RACE template switching with UMIs. TCRdb reworked the 5' RACE reads into one entry per CDR3 protein, no DNA. The listing records about 430,000 distinct CDR3 sequences. With regard to this clonotype: Its target is unknown.

The CDR3 is 12 residues long. Germline V gene data show CDR1 as KGHSH and CDR2 as LQKENI. The chain combines TRBV18 with TRBJ2-7. The specimen was blood T cells: a sorted CD56 or NKG2C T cell subset, CD4+ or CD8+ T cells, or bulk PBMC T cells (not recorded which). The TCR originated in a woman aged 45-60 years in good health. CDR3 residues: CASSPTVYEQYF. Combining the CDR3 with reference TRBV18 and TRBJ2-7 gives the whole variable domain NAGVMQNPRHLVRRRGQEARLRCSPMKGHSHVYWYRQLPEEGLKFMVYLQKENIIDESGMPKERFSAEFPKEGPSILRIQQVVRGDSAAYFCASSPTVYEQYFGPGTRLTVT.